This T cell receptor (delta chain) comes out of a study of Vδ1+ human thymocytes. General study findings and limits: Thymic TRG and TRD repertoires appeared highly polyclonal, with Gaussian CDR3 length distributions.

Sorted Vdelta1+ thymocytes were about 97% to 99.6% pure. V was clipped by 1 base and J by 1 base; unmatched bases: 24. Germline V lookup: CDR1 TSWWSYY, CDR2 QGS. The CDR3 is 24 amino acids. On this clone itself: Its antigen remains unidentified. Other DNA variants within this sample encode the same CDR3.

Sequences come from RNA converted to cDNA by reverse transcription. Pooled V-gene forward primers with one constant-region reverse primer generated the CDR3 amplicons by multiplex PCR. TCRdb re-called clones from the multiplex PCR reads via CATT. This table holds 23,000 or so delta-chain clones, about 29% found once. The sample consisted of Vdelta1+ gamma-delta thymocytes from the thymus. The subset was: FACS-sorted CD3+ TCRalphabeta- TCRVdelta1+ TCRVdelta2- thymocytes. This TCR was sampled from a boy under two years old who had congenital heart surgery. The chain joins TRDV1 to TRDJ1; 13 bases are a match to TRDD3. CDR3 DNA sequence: TGTGCTCTTGGGGAACGGGTGCCTTCCTGGCTCTACTGGGGGATACGCCCGTTCACCGATAAACTCATCTTT. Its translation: CALGERVPSWLYWGIRPFTDKLIF.